This T cell receptor beta chain was obtained from a study of blood T cells in healthy people across ages. This clonotype occurred once. The antigen remains undetermined. An end of the junction differs from the germline gene, which may be a read error. Broader study findings: In older individuals, TCR beta diversity per million T cells was lower, falling roughly linearly with age. With unsorted PBMCs, a conclusive comparison of naive versus antigen-experienced cells was not possible.

All donors came from Russia, were Caucasian and healthy, and spanned ages roughly 6 to 100. The CDR3 extends over 15 amino acids. From germline, CDR1 is MDHEN and CDR2 SYDVKM. The use of a sample-barcoded 5' primer and a J-beta primer mix characterized a second PCR of roughly 7 to 12 cycles. Carrying 12 random nucleotides, a template-switch adaptor labeled each individual cDNA molecule. TCRdb ran MiXCR on the 5' RACE reads and lists one entry per CDR3 protein. The data contain some 640,000 distinct CDR3 sequences, over 45% of them singletons. The sample comprised blood. The chain joins TRBV28 to TRBJ2-5; D is undetermined. The better agreement between TRBJ2-7 and the DNA end casts doubt on the J call. The source is a woman aged 55-70 years in good health. The CDR3, as DNA: TGTGCCGGCAGTCCCAGTGACACACGAGGTTACGAGCAGTACTTC. It is translated as CAGSPSDTRGYEQYF.